This T cell receptor (beta chain) was captured by sequencing in a study of blood T cell repertoires in COVID-19. Method: immunoSEQ multiplex PCR; TCRdb's copy keeps in-frame clones and lacks some. The sample has tens of thousands of clones, about 87% seen once. CDR3 length: 18 amino acids. CDR1 is MGHRA, CDR2 YSYEKL, per germline. After removal of 4 bases from V and 0 bases from J, the junction contained 11 bases not matched to a gene. Sequencing used peripheral blood. The receptor was derived from a woman between 40 and 55 years old with acute or convalescent COVID-19. The chain combines TRBV4-1 with TRBJ1-3; 8 bases are a match to TRBD1. The CDR3 region has the DNA TGCGCCAGCAGCCCCAGGGAGGGCAGGGGGCTCTCTGGAAACACCATATATTTT. Translated, it gives CASSPREGRGLSGNTIYF.